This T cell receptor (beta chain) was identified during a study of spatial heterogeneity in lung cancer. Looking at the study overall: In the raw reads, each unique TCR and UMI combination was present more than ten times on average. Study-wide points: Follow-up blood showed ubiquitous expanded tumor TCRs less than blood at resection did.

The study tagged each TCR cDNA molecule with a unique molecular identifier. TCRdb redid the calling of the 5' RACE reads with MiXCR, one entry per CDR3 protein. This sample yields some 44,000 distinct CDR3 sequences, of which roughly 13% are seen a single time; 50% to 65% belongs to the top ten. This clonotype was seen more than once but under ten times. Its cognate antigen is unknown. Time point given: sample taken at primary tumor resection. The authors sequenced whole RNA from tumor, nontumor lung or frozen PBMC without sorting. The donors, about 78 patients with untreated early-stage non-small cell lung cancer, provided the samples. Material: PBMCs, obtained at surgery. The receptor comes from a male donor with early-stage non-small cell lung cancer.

The CDR3 region has the DNA TGTGCCAGCAGCCCGTTGACAGTTCTCCAAGAGACCCAGTACTTC. Translating gives CASSPLTVLQETQYF. The gene calls are TRBV7-8 and TRBJ2-5; possibly TRBD1 for D (5 bases). The length of the CDR3 is 15 residues. Germline-derived CDR1 and CDR2 are SGHVS and FQNEAQ. V shed 5 bases and J shed 1 base, with 14 bases lying between them.